Listed here is a single TCR beta chain. Its antigen is unknown. Sequenced by immunoSEQ multiplex PCR; TCRdb stores in-frame clones only, minus some. This sample has roughly 130,000 clones, with more than 75% found just once. This sample is drawn from a study of radiation and T cells in renal cell carcinoma. Study background: Nephrectomy followed 15 Gy stereotactic body radiation by 4 weeks.

Germline-derived CDR1 and CDR2 are SNHLY and FYNNEI. V lost 3 bases and J 7 bases, leaving 13 bases between the germline ends. This CDR3 region has 14 residues. Noted time point: blood 2 weeks post-SBRT. This sample's treatment: 15 Gy SBRT to primary tumor, nephrectomy 4 weeks later. This renal cell carcinoma was of the clear cell type. Broader study findings: From baseline, blood top tumor clonotypes peaked at 2 weeks post-radiation. Pretreatment tumor biopsies were lacking, so baseline clonotypes are unknown.

The chain couples TRBV2 to TRBJ1-5, with D possibly TRBD1 on 5 matching bases. The sequence was obtained from a woman in her seventies with renal cell carcinoma. The material was blood, obtained from a patient whose treatment included radiotherapy and nephrectomy. CDR3 bases: TGTGCCAGCAGTGACCGACAGAGAGGACAGCCCCAGCATTTT. The encoded protein is CASSDRQRGQPQHF.